Listed here are 6 T cell receptor beta chains from one sample, sequenced in a study of beta chain features in type 1 diabetes. Overall study findings and caveats: Among patients with Type 1 diabetes, TCRB CDR3s were moderately but significantly shorter in every one of the four CD4+ subsets.

Which antigens these TCRs recognize remains unknown. Every bit of the isolated RNA underwent reverse transcription, so sequencing read expressed TCRB transcripts. The protocol was immunoSEQ multiplex PCR, while the TCRdb copy is restricted to in-frame clones and leaves out a portion. The repertoire has about 150,000 clones, 10% of them found once; the top ten carry approximately 0.5%. Sample: central memory CD4+ T cells from blood. These receptors were obtained from a man under 40 with type 1 diabetes.

This clone occurred a few times. V gene TRBV4-2 combines with J gene TRBJ2-5; D is undetermined. CDR3 length: 14 residues. Trimming left V 0 bases short and J 2 bases short, with 7 bases between. Germline V gene data show CDR1 as LGHNA and CDR2 as YNFKEQ. CDR3: CASSQDPLQETQYF. DNA of the CDR3: TGTGCCAGCAGCCAAGACCCCTTACAAGAGACCCAGTACTTC.

Only a few counts were recorded for this clone. The V call is TRBV2, the J call TRBJ1-3; D gene ambiguous. V lost 5 bases, J lost 2 bases, and 10 bases lay in between. CDR3 size: 14 residues. In germline, CDR1 is SNHLY, CDR2 FYNNEI. The CDR3 protein is CASSSTGPGNTIYF. Written as DNA, the CDR3 is TGTGCCAGCAGTAGTACCGGTCCTGGAAACACCATATATTTT. The whole variable domain, remainder taken from reference TRBV2 and TRBJ1-3, is EPEVTQTPSHQVTQMGQEVILRCVPISNHLYFYWYRQILGQKVEFLVSFYNNEISEKSEIFDDQFSVERPDGSNFTLKIRSTKLEDSAMYFCASSSTGPGNTIYFGEGSWLTVV.

V and J are TRBV28 and TRBJ2-2; 10 nucleotides match TRBD1. Unmatched junction bases numbered 13, after V lost 5 bases and J lost 4 bases. The CDR3 has 18 amino acids. Germline CDR1 and CDR2: MDHEN and SYDVKM. CDR3 region: CASSPPGQGIGATGELFF. The DNA of the CDR3 is TGTGCCAGCAGTCCTCCGGGACAGGGGATAGGAGCCACCGGGGAGCTGTTTTTT.

This chain connects TRBV14 to TRBJ1-1, with TRBD1 identical over 9 bases. Germline V CDR1 and CDR2: SGHDN, FVKESK. The trim removed 6 bases at V and 10 bases at J, leaving 9 bases unmatched. This CDR3 spans 13 amino acids. CDR3 in DNA: TGTGCCAGCAGTCGGACAGGGGTGATGGTAGCTTTCTTT. This encodes CASSRTGVMVAFF. Supplemented by reference TRBV14 and TRBJ1-1, the full variable domain reads EAGVTQFPSHSVIEKGQTVTLRCDPISGHDNLYWYRRVMGKEIKFLLHFVKESKQDESGMPNNRFLAERTGGTYSTLKVQPAELEDSGVYFCASSRTGVMVAFFGQGTRLTVV.

This clone was picked up a small number of times. This chain connects TRBV14 to TRBJ2-7; D gene uncertain. Germline V gene lookup returns CDR1 SGHDN and CDR2 FVKESK. CDR3 length: 12 residues. V gave up 4 bases and J gave up 3 bases, with 7 bases separating them. In DNA form, the CDR3 reads TGTGCCAGCAGCCGAAACAGCTACGAGCAGTACTTC. As protein: CASSRNSYEQYF.

This chain joins TRBV4-1 and TRBJ2-3; D remains unclear. V gave up 0 bases and J gave up 2 bases, with 6 bases separating them. CDR1 and CDR2 from the germline V gene are MGHRA and YSYEKL. The CDR3 runs to 14 residues. The CDR3 region is CASSQDDFTDTQYF. CDR3 nucleotide sequence: TGCGCCAGCAGCCAAGATGACTTCACAGATACGCAGTATTTT.